The clone carrying this TCR beta chain has a single count. The target antigen is unknown. TCRdb's copy holds only in-frame clones and misses some; the assay was immunoSEQ multiplex PCR. The sample has some 120,000 clones; just over 85% are singletons. These data belong to a study of T cell responses to AZD1222 COVID-19 vaccine. Study context: Analyses pooled second doses at about 4 or about 12 weeks.

Whole-study results and caveats: Recipients of two AZD1222 doses showed rising Spike-specific TCR breadth and depth. Repertoires in all cases were sampled only once the peak T cell response had passed. The number of AZD1222 recipients seropositive at baseline was only five or six.

The receptor comes from an adult in good health. The starting material was peripheral blood, obtained on day 0 of AZD1222 vaccination.

DNA of the CDR3: TGTGCCAGCAGCATCCTGGGACTAGCCTACGAGCAGTACTTC. Its protein is CASSILGLAYEQYF. The chain employs TRBV11-2 and TRBJ2-7, with 8 nucleotides matching TRBD2. Per the germline V gene, CDR1 is SGHAT and CDR2 is FQNNGV. J lost 2 bases, V lost 5 bases, and 5 bases had no gene match. This CDR3 contains 14 residues.